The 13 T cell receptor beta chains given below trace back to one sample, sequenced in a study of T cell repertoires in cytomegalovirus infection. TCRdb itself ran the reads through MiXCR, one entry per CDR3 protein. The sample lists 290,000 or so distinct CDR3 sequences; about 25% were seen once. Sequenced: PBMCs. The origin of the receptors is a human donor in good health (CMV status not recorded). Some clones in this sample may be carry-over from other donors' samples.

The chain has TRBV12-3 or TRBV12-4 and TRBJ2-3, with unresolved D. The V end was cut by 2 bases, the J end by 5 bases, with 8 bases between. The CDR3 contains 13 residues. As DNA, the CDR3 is TGTGCCAGCAGTTTAAACCGGAGAGATACGCAGTATTTT. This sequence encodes CASSLNRRDTQYF.

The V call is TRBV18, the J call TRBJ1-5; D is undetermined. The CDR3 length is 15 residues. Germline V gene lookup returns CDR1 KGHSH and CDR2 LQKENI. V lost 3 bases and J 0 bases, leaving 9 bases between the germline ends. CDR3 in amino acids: CASSPETYSNQPQHF. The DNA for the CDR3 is TGTGCCAGCTCACCGGAGACTTATAGCAATCAGCCCCAGCATTTT.

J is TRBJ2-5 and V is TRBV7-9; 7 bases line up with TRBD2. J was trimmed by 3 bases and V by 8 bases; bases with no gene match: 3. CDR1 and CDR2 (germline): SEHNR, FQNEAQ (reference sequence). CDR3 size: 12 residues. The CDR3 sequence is CASGLAEETQYF. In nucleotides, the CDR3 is TGTGCCAGCGGGCTAGCGGAAGAGACCCAGTACTTC. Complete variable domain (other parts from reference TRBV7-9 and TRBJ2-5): DTGVSQNPRHKITKRGQNVTFRCDPISEHNRLYWYRQTLGQGPEFLTYFQNEAQLEKSRLLSDRFSAERPKGSFSTLEIQRTEQGDSAMYLCASGLAEETQYFGPGTRLLVL.

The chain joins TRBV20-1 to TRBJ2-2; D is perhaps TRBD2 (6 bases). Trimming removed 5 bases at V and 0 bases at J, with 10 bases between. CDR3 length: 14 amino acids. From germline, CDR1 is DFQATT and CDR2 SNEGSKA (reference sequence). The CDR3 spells CSARGTANTGELFF. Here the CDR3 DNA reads TGCAGTGCTCGGGGGACCGCGAACACCGGGGAGCTGTTTTTT.

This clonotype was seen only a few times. CDR3 DNA sequence: TGCGCCAGCAGCCGCTTTGGCAATGAGCAGTTCTTC. Translated, it gives CASSRFGNEQFF. V is TRBV4-1 and J is TRBJ2-1, with D unresolved. The CDR3 length is 12 residues. Germline V gene sequence: CDR1 MGHRA, CDR2 YSYEKL. Trimming took off 4 bases at V and 6 bases at J, with 7 bases between the two ends.

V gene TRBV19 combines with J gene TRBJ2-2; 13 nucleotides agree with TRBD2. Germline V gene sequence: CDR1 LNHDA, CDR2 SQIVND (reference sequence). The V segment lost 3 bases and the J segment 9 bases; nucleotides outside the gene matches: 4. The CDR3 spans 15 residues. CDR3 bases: TGTGCCAGTAGTATCGGGACTAGCGGGATCAGGGAGCTGTTTTTT. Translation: CASSIGTSGIRELFF.

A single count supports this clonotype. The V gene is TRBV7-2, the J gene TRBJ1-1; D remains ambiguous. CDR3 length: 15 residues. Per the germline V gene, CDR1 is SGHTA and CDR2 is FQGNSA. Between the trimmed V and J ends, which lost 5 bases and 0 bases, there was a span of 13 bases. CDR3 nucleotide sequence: TGTGCCAGCAGCCTCGGGCGAGCCATGAACACTGAAGCTTTCTTT. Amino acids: CASSLGRAMNTEAFF.

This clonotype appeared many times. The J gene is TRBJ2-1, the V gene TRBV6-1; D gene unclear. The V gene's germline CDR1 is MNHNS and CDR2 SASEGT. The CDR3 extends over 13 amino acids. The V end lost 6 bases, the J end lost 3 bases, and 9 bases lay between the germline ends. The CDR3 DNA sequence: TGTGCCAGCAGCGGTCGAAGCTACAATGAGCAGTTCTTC. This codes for CASSGRSYNEQFF.

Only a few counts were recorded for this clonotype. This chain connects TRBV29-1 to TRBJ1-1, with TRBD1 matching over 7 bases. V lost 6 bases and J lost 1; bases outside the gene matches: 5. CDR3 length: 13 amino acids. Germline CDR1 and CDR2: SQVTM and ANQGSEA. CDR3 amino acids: CSVRQGQNTEAFF. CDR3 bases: TGCAGCGTCAGACAGGGTCAGAACACTGAAGCTTTCTTT.

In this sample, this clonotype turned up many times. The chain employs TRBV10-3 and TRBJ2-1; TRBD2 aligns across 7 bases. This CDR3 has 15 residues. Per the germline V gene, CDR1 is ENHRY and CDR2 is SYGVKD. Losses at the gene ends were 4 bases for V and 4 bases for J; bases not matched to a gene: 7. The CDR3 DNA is TGTGCCATCAGTGTGGCGGGAGAAACTTACAATGAGCAGTTCTTC. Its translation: CAISVAGETYNEQFF.

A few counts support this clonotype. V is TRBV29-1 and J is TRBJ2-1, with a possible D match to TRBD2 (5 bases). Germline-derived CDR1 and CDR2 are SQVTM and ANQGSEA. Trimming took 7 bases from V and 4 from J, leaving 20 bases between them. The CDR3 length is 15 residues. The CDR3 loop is CSASLAWGNYNEQFF. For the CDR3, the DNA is TGCAGCGCCAGCTTAGCGTGGGGTAATTACAATGAGCAGTTCTTC.

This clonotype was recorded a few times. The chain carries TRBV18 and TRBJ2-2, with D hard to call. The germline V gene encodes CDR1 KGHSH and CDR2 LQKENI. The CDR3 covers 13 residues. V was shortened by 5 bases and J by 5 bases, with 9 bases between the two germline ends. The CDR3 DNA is TGTGCCAGCTCAGACCTGGTGACCGGGGAGCTGTTTTTT. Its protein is CASSDLVTGELFF.

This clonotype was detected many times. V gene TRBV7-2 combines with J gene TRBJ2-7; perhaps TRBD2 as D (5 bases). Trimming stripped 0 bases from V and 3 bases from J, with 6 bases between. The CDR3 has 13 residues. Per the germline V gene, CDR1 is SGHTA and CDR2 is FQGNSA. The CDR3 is CASSLAGVYEQYF. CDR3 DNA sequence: TGTGCCAGCAGCTTAGCGGGAGTCTACGAGCAGTACTTC.